This is a list of T cell receptor beta chains from one sample in a study of blood T cells in healthy people across ages. TCRdb called the 5' RACE reads again in MiXCR, with one record for every CDR3 protein. The sample comprises over 1,200,000 distinct CDR3 sequences, approximately 59% of which are singletons, and more than 6% rests with the top ten. Sequenced: blood. The receptors shown here come from a man aged 18 to 35 in good health. Both conserved end residues are part of each CDR3. The order of the fields is clone size, V gene, D gene, J gene, CDR3 DNA, CDR3 protein. A D gene is named only where the DNA matches it firmly. Clone sizes are given selectively: once, few, many, or a class where the clone is expanded.

abundance: -
v_gene: TRBV20-1
d_gene: TRBD1
j_gene: TRBJ2-7
CDR3nt: TGCAGTGCTAGTTATCCGGACAGGGTCTACGAGCAGTACTTC
CDR3aa: CSASYPDRVYEQYF

abundance: -
v_gene: TRBV6-5
d_gene: -
j_gene: TRBJ2-1
CDR3nt: TGTGCCAGCAGTTACTCTCGATACTACAATGAGCAGTTCTTC
CDR3aa: CASSYSRYYNEQFF

abundance: few
v_gene: TRBV15
d_gene: TRBD1
j_gene: TRBJ2-1
CDR3nt: TGTGCCACCAGCAGAGTACAGGGGGTGAGCAATGAGCAGTTCTTC
CDR3aa: CATSRVQGVSNEQFF

abundance: -
v_gene: TRBV12-3/TRBV12-4
d_gene: TRBD1
j_gene: TRBJ1-5
CDR3nt: TGTGCCAGCAGTTTAGGGAGAGACAGGGGCAATCAGCCCCAGCATTTT
CDR3aa: CASSLGRDRGNQPQHF

abundance: once
v_gene: TRBV5-6
d_gene: -
j_gene: TRBJ2-1
CDR3nt: TGTGCCAGCAGCTCAGAGACAGTGCCCTACAATGAGCAGTTCTTC
CDR3aa: CASSSETVPYNEQFF

abundance: -
v_gene: TRBV6-1
d_gene: TRBD1
j_gene: TRBJ2-3
CDR3nt: TGTGCCAGCAGTGAAGGGACAGGGGGCGCAGATACGCAGTATTTT
CDR3aa: CASSEGTGGADTQYF

abundance: few
v_gene: TRBV5-6
d_gene: -
j_gene: TRBJ1-2
CDR3nt: TGTGCCAGCAGCCCACTGGGAAACGGCTACACCTTC
CDR3aa: CASSPLGNGYTF

abundance: -
v_gene: TRBV29-1
d_gene: -
j_gene: TRBJ2-1
CDR3nt: TGCAGCGCCTACTCAGGAGAGCAGTTCTTC
CDR3aa: CSAYSGEQFF

abundance: -
v_gene: TRBV7-2
d_gene: TRBD1
j_gene: TRBJ1-2
CDR3nt: TGTGCCAGCAGCCCCCACCGACAGGGTAGTGGCTACACCTTC
CDR3aa: CASSPHRQGSGYTF

abundance: few
v_gene: TRBV4-2
d_gene: -
j_gene: TRBJ2-2
CDR3nt: TGTGCCAGCAGCCAAGATCAGGGTGGATGGGGGCCGAGGGCCGGGGAGCTGTTTTTT
CDR3aa: CASSQDQGGWGPRAGELFF

abundance: few
v_gene: TRBV29-1
d_gene: TRBD1
j_gene: TRBJ2-5
CDR3nt: TGCAGCGTTGGGATGACAGGGGCAACGTACCAAGAGACCCAGTACTTC
CDR3aa: CSVGMTGATYQETQYF

abundance: -
v_gene: TRBV6-2/TRBV6-3
d_gene: -
j_gene: TRBJ1-5
CDR3nt: TGTGCCAGCCGTCGCGGGCTCGGGCAGCCCCAGCATTTT
CDR3aa: CASRRGLGQPQHF

abundance: few
v_gene: TRBV20-1
d_gene: -
j_gene: TRBJ2-3
CDR3nt: TGCAGTGCTAGAGATCTAGTAACAGATACGCAGTATTTT
CDR3aa: CSARDLVTDTQYF

abundance: few
v_gene: TRBV4-1
d_gene: TRBD2
j_gene: TRBJ2-3
CDR3nt: TGCGCCAGCAGCCGACTAGCTGAAAGCACAGATACGCAGTATTTT
CDR3aa: CASSRLAESTDTQYF

abundance: -
v_gene: TRBV20-1
d_gene: -
j_gene: TRBJ2-1
CDR3nt: TGCAGTGCGGAAACCACCGGGACATTAGACAATGAGCAGTTCTTC
CDR3aa: CSAETTGTLDNEQFF

abundance: -
v_gene: TRBV15
d_gene: TRBD2
j_gene: TRBJ2-1
CDR3nt: TGTGCCACCAGCAGAGAACTAGCGGGGGCATACTCCTACAATGAGCAGTTCTTC
CDR3aa: CATSRELAGAYSYNEQFF

abundance: -
v_gene: TRBV10-3
d_gene: -
j_gene: TRBJ2-5
CDR3nt: TGTGCCATCAAGGCTCCAACACAAGAGACCCAGTACTTC
CDR3aa: CAIKAPTQETQYF

abundance: few
v_gene: TRBV11-2
d_gene: -
j_gene: TRBJ2-1
CDR3nt: TGTGCCAGCAGCTTAAGTTCCGGGCAGTTCTTC
CDR3aa: CASSLSSGQFF

abundance: -
v_gene: TRBV4-1
d_gene: -
j_gene: TRBJ1-1
CDR3nt: TGCGCCAACAGCCATACCGGAAGGGGAGGGGGGAACACTGAAGCTTTCTTT
CDR3aa: CANSHTGRGGGNTEAFF

abundance: -
v_gene: TRBV6-2/TRBV6-3
d_gene: -
j_gene: TRBJ2-5
CDR3nt: TGTGCCAGCAGTTACTACTGGGAGACCCAGTACTTC
CDR3aa: CASSYYWETQYF

abundance: -
v_gene: TRBV2
d_gene: -
j_gene: TRBJ2-1
CDR3nt: TGTGCCACTTCCGGTCAGGAGAGCTCCTACAATGAGCAGTTCTTC
CDR3aa: CATSGQESSYNEQFF

abundance: -
v_gene: TRBV20-1
d_gene: TRBD1
j_gene: TRBJ2-7
CDR3nt: TGCAGTGCTTCCGGGACAGACGAGGACGAGCAGTACTTC
CDR3aa: CSASGTDEDEQYF

abundance: -
v_gene: TRBV24-1
d_gene: -
j_gene: TRBJ2-3
CDR3nt: TGTGCCACCAGTGACCCGGGGGGCACAGATACGCAGTATTTT
CDR3aa: CATSDPGGTDTQYF

abundance: -
v_gene: TRBV7-2
d_gene: -
j_gene: TRBJ1-1
CDR3nt: TGTGCCAGCAGCTTAGTTTTAACGAACACTGAAGCTTTCTTT
CDR3aa: CASSLVLTNTEAFF

abundance: -
v_gene: TRBV4-1
d_gene: -
j_gene: TRBJ2-5
CDR3nt: TGCGCCAGCAGCCGGACCCCGGGGGAGACCCAGTACTTC
CDR3aa: CASSRTPGETQYF

abundance: few
v_gene: TRBV4-1
d_gene: -
j_gene: TRBJ2-4
CDR3nt: TGCGCCAGCAGCCAATACCCCCTGGCGGAGCAATACAATGAGCAGTACTTC
CDR3aa: CASSQYPLAEQYNEQYF

abundance: -
v_gene: TRBV29-1
d_gene: TRBD2
j_gene: TRBJ2-1
CDR3nt: TGCAGCGTGGGTGGGGGCATGACTAGCGGCTCCTACAATGAGCAGTTCTTC
CDR3aa: CSVGGGMTSGSYNEQFF

abundance: -
v_gene: TRBV29-1
d_gene: TRBD1
j_gene: TRBJ2-2
CDR3nt: TGCAGCGTCGAGACAGGGGACACCGGGGAGCTGTTTTTT
CDR3aa: CSVETGDTGELFF

abundance: -
v_gene: TRBV5-6
d_gene: -
j_gene: TRBJ1-2
CDR3nt: TGTGCCAGCAGATCAGACAGCTATGGCTACACCTTC
CDR3aa: CASRSDSYGYTF

abundance: -
v_gene: TRBV5-1
d_gene: TRBD2
j_gene: TRBJ2-5
CDR3nt: TGCGCCAGCAGCGTTAGCGGGAGGGAAGAGACCCAGTACTTC
CDR3aa: CASSVSGREETQYF

abundance: few
v_gene: TRBV2
d_gene: -
j_gene: TRBJ1-4
CDR3nt: TGTGCCAGCTCCCGAGAGGGGCAGGTGGCGGAAAAACTGTTTTTT
CDR3aa: CASSREGQVAEKLFF

abundance: few
v_gene: TRBV29-1
d_gene: -
j_gene: TRBJ1-2
CDR3nt: TGCAGCGATCTGGGGGAGCTCTATGGCTACACCTTC
CDR3aa: CSDLGELYGYTF

abundance: -
v_gene: TRBV27
d_gene: -
j_gene: TRBJ1-4
CDR3nt: TGTGCCAGCAGCAGGGCGCCTTCGGCTAATGAAAAACTGTTTTTT
CDR3aa: CASSRAPSANEKLFF

abundance: few
v_gene: TRBV10-3
d_gene: TRBD2
j_gene: TRBJ2-7
CDR3nt: TGTGCCATCAGTGAGTCGTCTAGCGGGCGTTACGAGCAGTACTTC
CDR3aa: CAISESSSGRYEQYF

abundance: -
v_gene: TRBV20-1
d_gene: TRBD1
j_gene: TRBJ1-5
CDR3nt: TGCAGTGCTAGTCGGACAGGGACGTACGGCAATCAGCCCCAGCATTTT
CDR3aa: CSASRTGTYGNQPQHF

abundance: -
v_gene: TRBV10-3
d_gene: -
j_gene: TRBJ2-5
CDR3nt: TGTGCCATCAGTGAGTTAAGGACAGCCTTACAAGAGACCCAGTACTTC
CDR3aa: CAISELRTALQETQYF

abundance: -
v_gene: TRBV12-3/TRBV12-4
d_gene: TRBD1
j_gene: TRBJ2-1
CDR3nt: TGTGCCAGCAGTTTCGTTATAGGGGGACAGGGCCACCCCTACAATGAGCAGTTCTTC
CDR3aa: CASSFVIGGQGHPYNEQFF

abundance: -
v_gene: TRBV5-1
d_gene: -
j_gene: TRBJ1-4
CDR3nt: TGCGCCAGCATGAGGGAACCTGCGCCTAATGAAAAACTGTTTTTT
CDR3aa: CASMREPAPNEKLFF

abundance: few
v_gene: TRBV29-1
d_gene: TRBD2
j_gene: TRBJ2-5
CDR3nt: TGCAGCGTTGAGAGCGGGGGCCGGGAGACCCAGTACTTC
CDR3aa: CSVESGGRETQYF

abundance: once
v_gene: TRBV29-1
d_gene: -
j_gene: TRBJ2-3
CDR3nt: TGCAGCGTTGAAGATCCTAGTAGTAGCACAGATACGCAGTATTTT
CDR3aa: CSVEDPSSSTDTQYF

abundance: -
v_gene: TRBV28
d_gene: TRBD2
j_gene: TRBJ2-7
CDR3nt: TGTGCCAGCAGATACGGACTAGCGGGGGCGAGCTCCTACGAGCAGTACTTC
CDR3aa: CASRYGLAGASSYEQYF

abundance: -
v_gene: TRBV6-2/TRBV6-3
d_gene: -
j_gene: TRBJ2-5
CDR3nt: TGTGCCAGCAGAGCCGACGGAGAGACCCAGTACTTC
CDR3aa: CASRADGETQYF

abundance: -
v_gene: TRBV18
d_gene: -
j_gene: TRBJ1-1
CDR3nt: TGTGCCAGCTCAAAAAATGGGGAAACTGAAGCTTTCTTT
CDR3aa: CASSKNGETEAFF

abundance: -
v_gene: TRBV15
d_gene: TRBD1
j_gene: TRBJ2-7
CDR3nt: TGTGCCACCGGAGAACAGGGGGAATTCGACGAGCAGTACTTC
CDR3aa: CATGEQGEFDEQYF

abundance: -
v_gene: TRBV4-2
d_gene: -
j_gene: TRBJ1-2
CDR3nt: TGTGCCAGCAGCCAAGAAGCAGGGATGGGCGATGGCTACACCTTC
CDR3aa: CASSQEAGMGDGYTF

abundance: -
v_gene: TRBV20-1
d_gene: TRBD1
j_gene: TRBJ2-1
CDR3nt: TGCAGTGCTAGCCGGGACAGGATCTACAATGAGCAGTTCTTC
CDR3aa: CSASRDRIYNEQFF

abundance: -
v_gene: TRBV29-1
d_gene: -
j_gene: TRBJ2-2
CDR3nt: TGCAGCGTTGAAAAGGACAGAAACGCCGGGGAGCTGTTTTTT
CDR3aa: CSVEKDRNAGELFF